Below are 26 T cell receptor beta chains sequenced from a single sample in a study of identical twins. One entry per CDR3 protein, called by TCRdb with MiXCR from the 5' RACE reads. The profile covers 450,000 or so distinct CDR3 sequences, with around 14% appearing a single time and roughly 0.56% taken by the ten largest. The same specimen was also included in a second study, on yellow fever vaccine responses in identical twins.

The source material was CD4+ T cells sorted from blood. The receptors stem from a woman between 18 and 29 years old in good health.

The chain joins TRBV28 to TRBJ1-2; D ambiguous. Trimming took 6 bases from V and 4 from J, leaving 15 bases between them. In germline, CDR1 is MDHEN, CDR2 SYDVKM. The CDR3 is 14 amino acids. The CDR3 loop is CASSSFIGSYGYTF. CDR3 nucleotides: TGTGCCAGCAGCTCTTTTATCGGGAGCTATGGCTACACCTTC.

This clonotype has a count of ten or more. This rearrangement joins TRBV5-1 to TRBJ2-4, with D perhaps matching TRBD2 (6 bases). Germline V gene sequence: CDR1 SGHRS, CDR2 YFSETQ. Deletions cut 1 base from V and 0 bases from J, with 8 bases between. The CDR3 loop spans 15 amino acids. CDR3 in amino acids: CASSLTSLAKNIQYF. CDR3 nucleotide sequence: TGCGCCAGCAGCTTGACTAGCCTAGCCAAAAACATTCAGTACTTC.

The CDR3: CSARLDRDQETQYF. CDR3 coding DNA: TGCAGTGCTAGACTTGACAGGGACCAAGAGACCCAGTACTTC. V gene TRBV20-1 combines with J gene TRBJ2-5; 7 bases align to TRBD1. CDR3 length equals 14 residues. With V trimmed by 2 bases and J by 0 bases, 3 bases remained unmatched. Germline V gene lookup returns CDR1 DFQATT and CDR2 SNEGSKA (reference sequence).

This clonotype was seen a few times. Relative to the germline gene, one junction end is altered; a read error may explain this. The chain employs TRBV7-2 and TRBJ2-3, with 11 bases fitting TRBD2. Germline-derived CDR1 and CDR2 are SGHTA and FQGNSA. The CDR3 loop spans 14 amino acids. The CDR3 nucleotides read TGTGCCAGCAGCTCCGCTGGACTAGCGGGTTCTACTTACTTT. This sequence encodes CASSSAGLAGSTYF.

This clonotype was observed at least ten times. The gene calls are TRBV10-3 and TRBJ2-6; D gene unclear. This CDR3 has 16 residues. V dropped 4 bases and J dropped 0 bases, with 10 bases sitting between them. Germline CDR1 reads ENHRY; CDR2 reads SYGVKD. The CDR3: CAISVGGASGANVLTF. The CDR3, as DNA: TGTGCCATCAGTGTCGGCGGAGCCTCTGGGGCCAACGTCCTGACTTTC.

There are a few counts of this clonotype. The rearrangement links TRBV6-5 to TRBJ2-4, with 13 bases fitting TRBD2. CDR3 size: 16 residues. Germline CDR1 MNHEY, CDR2 SVGAGI. V shed 2 bases, J shed 5 bases, and the junction held 3 bases outside the gene matches. The CDR3 loop is CASSYGTSGTQNIQYF. The CDR3 DNA reads as TGTGCCAGCAGTTACGGGACTAGCGGGACCCAAAACATTCAGTACTTC.

This sequence joins TRBV20-1 and TRBJ2-3; D unclear. The CDR3 sequence is 11 residues long. Trimming cost V 5 bases and J 2 bases, with 5 bases left between them. Germline CDR1 and CDR2: DFQATT and SNEGSKA (reference sequence). This chain's CDR3 is CSAVLTDTQYF. The CDR3 region has the DNA TGCAGTGCTGTACTCACAGATACGCAGTATTTT.

The chain links TRBV6-1 to TRBJ2-3; 8 nucleotides match TRBD1. The germline V gene encodes CDR1 MNHNS and CDR2 SASEGT. V shed 8 bases, J shed 1 base, and the junction held 11 bases outside the gene matches. The length of the CDR3 is 16 residues. The CDR3 DNA is TGTGCCAGCTCCCCCCTAACGACAGGGGGCACAGATACGCAGTATTTT. Translation gives CASSPLTTGGTDTQYF.

The chain uses TRBV18 and TRBJ2-1; D is unresolved. The germline V and J ends were trimmed by 5 bases and 6 bases, with 8 bases remaining between them. The germline CDR1 and CDR2 sequences are KGHSH and LQKENI. This CDR3 has 12 residues. The CDR3 bases are TGTGCCAGCTCAGAATCGGGCAATGAGCAGTTCTTC. Its protein is CASSESGNEQFF.

The chain uses TRBV24-1 and TRBJ2-1, with 12 bases aligning to TRBD2. In germline, CDR1 is KGHDR, CDR2 SFDVKD. After removal of 3 bases from V and 8 bases from J, the junction contained 7 bases not matched to a gene. CDR3 size: 16 residues. The CDR3 loop is CATSDHLAGGFDEQFF. For the CDR3, the DNA is TGTGCCACCAGTGATCACCTAGCGGGGGGGTTTGATGAGCAGTTCTTC.

This chain connects TRBV7-2 to TRBJ1-1; TRBD1 is a possible D gene (6 bases). The CDR3 totals 14 residues. Germline V lookup: CDR1 SGHTA, CDR2 FQGNSA. Trimming cost V 5 bases and J 4 bases, with 14 bases left between them. CDR3 residues: CASSVQGWGTEAFF. The CDR3 nucleotides are TGTGCCAGCAGCGTTCAGGGGTGGGGCACTGAAGCTTTCTTT.

The chain employs TRBV9 and TRBJ1-1; D is possibly TRBD1 (6 bases). The V end lost 0 bases, the J end lost 3 bases, and 12 bases lay between the germline ends. Germline V gives CDR1 SGDLS, CDR2 YYNGEE. This CDR3 region has 15 residues. The CDR3 here is CASSVDQGTYTEAFF. The DNA for the CDR3 is TGTGCCAGCAGCGTAGATCAGGGGACCTACACTGAAGCTTTCTTT.

The chain combines TRBV7-6 with TRBJ1-1; D unclear. The V and J ends lost 3 bases and 3 bases respectively, with 8 bases between them. Germline V gives CDR1 SGHVS, CDR2 FNYEAQ. The CDR3 length is 13 residues. CDR3 sequence: CASSLLVDTEAFF. The CDR3 nucleotides are TGTGCCAGCAGCTTGCTGGTTGACACTGAAGCTTTCTTT.

This clonotype was counted at least ten times. The genes are TRBV29-1 and TRBJ2-5; TRBD2 matches 8 bases. The CDR3 covers 16 residues. The ends lost 5 bases at V and 5 bases at J; junction bases unmatched: 16. CDR1 and CDR2 (germline): SQVTM, ANQGSEA. The CDR3 DNA is TGCAGCGTTTTTACTGGGACGGTAGCGGGACTGGAGACCCAGTACTTC. Amino acid sequence: CSVFTGTVAGLETQYF.

J is TRBJ2-7 and V is TRBV7-2; 8 nucleotides match TRBD2. The CDR3 is made up of 13 amino acids. Trimming at V came to 4 bases and at J to 6 bases, leaving 5 bases not matched to a gene. Germline values: CDR1 SGHTA, CDR2 FQGNSA. The DNA of the CDR3 is TGTGCCAGCAGCTGGCGGGCGGGGGGCGAGCAGTACTTC. Translating it yields CASSWRAGGEQYF.

This clonotype was recorded a few times. V usage is TRBV20-1 and J usage is TRBJ2-7; D tentatively fits TRBD1 or TRBD2 (5 bases each). Germline CDR1 is DFQATT and CDR2 is SNEGSKA (reference sequence). The length of the CDR3 is 12 residues. This CDR3 is CSLRGSSYEQYF. CDR3 nucleotide sequence: TGCAGCCTTCGGGGCAGCTCCTACGAGCAGTACTTC.

This chain uses TRBV29-1 with TRBJ2-3; 9 bases map to TRBD1. Germline V gives CDR1 SQVTM, CDR2 ANQGSEA. The CDR3 has 15 amino acids. V dropped 1 base and J dropped 5; count of bases not matched to a gene: 7. Here the CDR3 DNA reads TGCAGCGTTGAAGGTTCGACAGGGGGAGTAGATACGCAGTATTTT. Translated, it gives CSVEGSTGGVDTQYF.

The chain joins TRBV5-4 to TRBJ1-2; no clear D. V was cut by 4 bases and J by 0 bases, with 16 bases left in between. This CDR3 has 16 amino acids. CDR1 and CDR2 (germline): SGHNT, YYREEE (reference sequence). The CDR3 here is CASSPEPLPANYGYTF. The CDR3 DNA reads TGTGCCAGCAGCCCCGAACCCCTCCCGGCTAACTATGGCTACACCTTC.

This clonotype was counted between two and nine times. CDR3 protein: CSVETKNIQYF. Written as DNA, the CDR3 is TGCAGCGTTGAAACCAAAAACATTCAGTACTTC. This chain joins TRBV29-1 and TRBJ2-4; the D is unclear. The CDR3 consists of 11 residues. V lost 2 bases and J 2 bases, leaving 1 base between the germline ends. Germline assignment: CDR1 SQVTM and CDR2 ANQGSEA.

This clonotype has just a few counts. This chain joins TRBV29-1 and TRBJ2-3; 7 bases match TRBD1. This CDR3 has 12 residues. V was pared by 2 bases and J by 6 bases, with 2 bases of the junction left unmatched. Germline V gene sequence: CDR1 SQVTM, CDR2 ANQGSEA. The CDR3 DNA follows: TGCAGCGTTGAACAGGGGGAGGATACGCAGTATTTT. This gives the protein CSVEQGEDTQYF.

This clonotype showed up just a few times. This chain connects TRBV11-2 to TRBJ2-7; no firm D call. V was clipped by 5 bases and J by 3 bases, with 5 bases between them. Germline V gives CDR1 SGHAT, CDR2 FQNNGV. The CDR3 length is 11 residues. This CDR3 reads CASSVHYEQYF. The CDR3 bases are TGTGCCAGCAGCGTCCACTACGAGCAGTACTTC.

Here the CDR3 DNA reads TGTGCCAGCAGCCCGACTAGCGGGGTTTCGGATACGCAGTATTTT. This translates into CASSPTSGVSDTQYF. The V call is TRBV3-1, the J call TRBJ2-3; 11 nucleotides align to TRBD2. Trimming at V came to 4 bases and at J to 6 bases, leaving 6 bases not matched to a gene. This CDR3 contains 15 residues. CDR1 LGHDT and CDR2 YNNKEL come from the germline V gene (reference sequence).

The chain combines TRBV7-8 with TRBJ2-7; 7 nucleotides match TRBD1. The CDR3 length is 14 residues. The J segment lost 7 bases and the V segment lost 1 base, leaving 7 bases of the junction unmatched. The germline CDR1 and CDR2 sequences are SGHVS and FQNEAQ. The CDR3 DNA reads TGTGCCAGCAGCTTAGAGTACGACAGGGCTGAGCAGTACTTC. Amino acids: CASSLEYDRAEQYF.

The chain is built from TRBV6-2 or TRBV6-3 and TRBJ2-7, with D uncertain. V was pared by 7 bases and J by 2 bases, with 12 bases between. CDR3 size: 13 residues. The germline CDR1 and CDR2 sequences are MNHEY and SVGEGT. This CDR3 reads CASNQPPTYEQYF. DNA for the CDR3: TGTGCCAGCAACCAACCCCCTACCTACGAGCAGTACTTC.

The V gene is TRBV10-3, the J gene TRBJ2-7, with no clear D. This CDR3 is 12 amino acids long. Germline loops: CDR1 ENHRY, CDR2 SYGVKD. Deletions cut 9 bases from V and 3 bases from J, with 12 bases between. CDR3 loop: CAIRTENYEQYF. In nucleotides, the CDR3 is TGTGCCATACGGACGGAAAACTACGAGCAGTACTTC.

As to this clonotype: A single base separates this from a much larger clone, so it may be a read error. The gene calls are TRBV29-1 and TRBJ2-1; 11 positions agree with TRBD1. J lost 7 bases, V lost 3 bases, and 2 bases had no gene match. The germline V gene encodes CDR1 SQVTM and CDR2 ANQGSEA. CDR3 length equals 13 residues. The CDR3 nucleotides read TGCAGCGTTGAGGGACAGGGGGGGAATGAGCAGTTCTTC. Translated: CSVEGQGGNEQFF.